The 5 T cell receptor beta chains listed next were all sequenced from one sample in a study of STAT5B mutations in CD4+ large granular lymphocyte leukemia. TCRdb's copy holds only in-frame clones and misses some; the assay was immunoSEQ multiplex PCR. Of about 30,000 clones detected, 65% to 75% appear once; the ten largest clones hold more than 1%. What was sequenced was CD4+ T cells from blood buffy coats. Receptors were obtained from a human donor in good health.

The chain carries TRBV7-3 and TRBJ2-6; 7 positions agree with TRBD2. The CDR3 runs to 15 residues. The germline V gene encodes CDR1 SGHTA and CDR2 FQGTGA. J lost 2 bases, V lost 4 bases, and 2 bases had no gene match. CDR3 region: CASSSRGAGANVLTF. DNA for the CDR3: TGTGCCAGCAGCTCACGGGGGGCTGGGGCCAACGTCCTGACTTTC.

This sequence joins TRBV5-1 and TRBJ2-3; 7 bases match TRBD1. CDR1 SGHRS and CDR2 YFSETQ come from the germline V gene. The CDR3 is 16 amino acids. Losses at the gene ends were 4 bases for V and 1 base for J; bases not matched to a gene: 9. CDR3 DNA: TGCGCCAGCAGCCCCGGCGACAGGGCGGGCACAGATACGCAGTATTTT. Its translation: CASSPGDRAGTDTQYF.

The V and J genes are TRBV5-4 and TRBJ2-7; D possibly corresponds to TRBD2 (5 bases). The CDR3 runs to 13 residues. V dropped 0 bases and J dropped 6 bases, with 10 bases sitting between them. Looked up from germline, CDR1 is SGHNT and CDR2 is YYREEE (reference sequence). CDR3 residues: CASSLVSRGEQYF. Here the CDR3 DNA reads TGTGCCAGCAGCTTGGTGAGTCGGGGCGAGCAGTACTTC.

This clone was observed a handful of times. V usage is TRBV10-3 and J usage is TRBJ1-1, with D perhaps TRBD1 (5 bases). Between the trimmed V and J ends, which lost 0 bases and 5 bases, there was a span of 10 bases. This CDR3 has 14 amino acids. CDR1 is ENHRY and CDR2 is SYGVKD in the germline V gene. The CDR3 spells CAISESRAETEAFF. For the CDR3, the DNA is TGTGCCATCAGTGAGTCCAGGGCAGAGACTGAAGCTTTCTTT.

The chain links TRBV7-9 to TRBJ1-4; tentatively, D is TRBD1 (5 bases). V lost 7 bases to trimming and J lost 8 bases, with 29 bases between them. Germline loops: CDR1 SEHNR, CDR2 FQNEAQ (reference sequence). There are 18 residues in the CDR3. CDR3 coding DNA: TGTGCCAGCACCTCGTATCTCGGGGGGTTTGATGTGGACGAAAAACTGTTTTTT. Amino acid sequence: CASTSYLGGFDVDEKLFF.